This TCR beta chain was identified during a study of cytomegalovirus exposure and HLA in healthy donors. Per germline, CDR1 SEHNR and CDR2 FQNEAQ (reference sequence). The CDR3 is 15 residues long. V was shortened by 5 bases and J by 1 base, with 14 bases between the two germline ends. The study ran its PCR with 60 Vbeta and 13 Jbeta primers. Data came from immunoSEQ multiplex PCR; TCRdb stores just in-frame clones and leaves some out. The sample lists roughly 130,000 clones, 73% occurring once. Sequencing was done on a sample of PBMCs. The chain is built from TRBV7-9 and TRBJ1-1; the D is unclear. The sequence was collected from a woman in her thirties or forties in good health and CMV-seronegative. The chain's CDR3 is CASSPHMGRNTEAFF. CDR3 nucleotides: TGTGCCAGCAGCCCCCACATGGGCAGGAACACTGAAGCTTTCTTT.